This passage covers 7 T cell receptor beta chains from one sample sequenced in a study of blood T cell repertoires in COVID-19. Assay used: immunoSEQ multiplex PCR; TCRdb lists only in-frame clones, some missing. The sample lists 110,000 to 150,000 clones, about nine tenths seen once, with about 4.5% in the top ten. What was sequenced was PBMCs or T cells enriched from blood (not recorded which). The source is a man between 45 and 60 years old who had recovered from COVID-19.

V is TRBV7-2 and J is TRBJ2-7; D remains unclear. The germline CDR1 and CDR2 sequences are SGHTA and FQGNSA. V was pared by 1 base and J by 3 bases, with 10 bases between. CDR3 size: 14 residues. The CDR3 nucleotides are TGTGCCAGCAGCTTAGTTGAGGTCGGCTACGAGCAGTACTTC. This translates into CASSLVEVGYEQYF.

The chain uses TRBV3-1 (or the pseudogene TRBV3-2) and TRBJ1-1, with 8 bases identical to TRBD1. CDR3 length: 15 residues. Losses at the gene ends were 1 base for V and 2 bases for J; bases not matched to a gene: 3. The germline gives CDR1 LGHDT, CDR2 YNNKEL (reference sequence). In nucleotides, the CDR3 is TGTGCCAGCAGCCAAGGCGGACAGGGAAACACTGAAGCTTTCTTT. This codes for CASSQGGQGNTEAFF.

CDR3 DNA sequence: TGCGCCAGCAGCGGGGGGACAGGCTCCGAAAAACTGTTTTTT. Protein: CASSGGTGSEKLFF. V and J are TRBV5-1 and TRBJ1-4, with 8 bases that match TRBD1. J lost 8 bases, V lost 4 bases, and 7 bases had no gene match. The germline V gene encodes CDR1 SGHRS and CDR2 YFSETQ. The CDR3 covers 14 residues. Full variable domain (missing parts from reference TRBV5-1 and TRBJ1-4): KAGVTQTPRYLIKTRGQQVTLSCSPISGHRSVSWYQQTPGQGLQFLFEYFSETQRNKGNFPGRFSGRQFSNSRSEMNVSTLELGDSALYLCASSGGTGSEKLFFGSGTQLSVL.

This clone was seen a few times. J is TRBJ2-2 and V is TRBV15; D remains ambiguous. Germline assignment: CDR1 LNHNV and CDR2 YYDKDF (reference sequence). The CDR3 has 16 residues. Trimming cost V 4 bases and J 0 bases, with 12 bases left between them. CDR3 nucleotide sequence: TGTGCCACCAGCACCGAAGTAGTGCCGAACACCGGGGAGCTGTTTTTT. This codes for CATSTEVVPNTGELFF.

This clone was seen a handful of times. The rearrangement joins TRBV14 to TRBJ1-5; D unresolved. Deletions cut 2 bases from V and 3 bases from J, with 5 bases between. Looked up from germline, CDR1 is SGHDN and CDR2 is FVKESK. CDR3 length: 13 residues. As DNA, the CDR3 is TGTGCCAGCAGCCAATCCTTCAATCAGCCCCAGCATTTT. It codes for CASSQSFNQPQHF. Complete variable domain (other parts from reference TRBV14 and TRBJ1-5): EAGVTQFPSHSVIEKGQTVTLRCDPISGHDNLYWYRRVMGKEIKFLLHFVKESKQDESGMPNNRFLAERTGGTYSTLKVQPAELEDSGVYFCASSQSFNQPQHFGDGTRLSIL.

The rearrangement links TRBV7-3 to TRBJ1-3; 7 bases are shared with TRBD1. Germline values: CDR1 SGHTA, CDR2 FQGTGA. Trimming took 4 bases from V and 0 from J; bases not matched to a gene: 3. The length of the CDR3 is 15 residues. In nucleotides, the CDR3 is TGTGCCAGCAGCTCGACAGGGAGCTCTGGAAACACCATATATTTT. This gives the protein CASSSTGSSGNTIYF. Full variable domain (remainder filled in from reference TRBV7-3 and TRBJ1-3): GAGVSQTPSNKVTEKGKYVELRCDPISGHTALYWYRQSLGQGPEFLIYFQGTGAADDSGLPNDRFFAVRPEGSVSTLKIQRTERGDSAVYLCASSSTGSSGNTIYFGEGSWLTVV.

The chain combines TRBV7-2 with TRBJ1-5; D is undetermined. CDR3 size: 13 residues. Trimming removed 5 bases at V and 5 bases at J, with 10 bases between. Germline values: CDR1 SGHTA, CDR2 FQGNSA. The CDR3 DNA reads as TGTGCCAGCAGCGCGGCGATTTATCAGCCCCAGCATTTT. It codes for CASSAAIYQPQHF.